The 20 T cell receptor beta chains listed next were all sequenced from one sample in a study of blood T cell repertoires in COVID-19. Here immunoSEQ multiplex PCR was the method, and the copy in TCRdb shows in-frame clones only, minus some. The sample comprises roughly 77,000 clones, around three quarters of which are singletons, and approximately 25% rests with the top ten. The sample was peripheral blood. Receptor source: a man between 60 and 75 years old with active or convalescent COVID-19.

This clone was observed a few times. The chain combines TRBV6-6 with TRBJ1-4; no definite D call. CDR3 size: 14 residues. Germline V gene lookup returns CDR1 MNHNY and CDR2 SVGAGI (reference sequence). The V end lost 5 bases, the J end lost 7 bases, and 14 bases lay between the germline ends. The CDR3 DNA reads TGTGCCAGCAGTCCGCGACAAACTCTTGAAAAACTGTTTTTT. Protein: CASSPRQTLEKLFF.

CDR3 residues: CASSLGPGTSGGRGDTQYF. Written as DNA, the CDR3 is TGCGCCAGCAGCTTGGGTCCGGGGACTAGCGGGGGCCGGGGAGATACGCAGTATTTT. The V gene is TRBV5-1, the J gene TRBJ2-3; 14 bases fit TRBD2. The CDR3 loop spans 19 amino acids. In germline, CDR1 is SGHRS, CDR2 YFSETQ. Trimming removed 0 bases from V and 5 bases from J; junction bases left unmatched: 11.

The chain has TRBV24-1 and TRBJ2-3, with TRBD1 matching 7 bases. Germline assignment: CDR1 KGHDR and CDR2 SFDVKD. V dropped 3 bases and J dropped 2; count of bases not matched to a gene: 7. This CDR3 is 16 amino acids long. The CDR3 spells CATSDPRGQSTDTQYF. The CDR3 DNA is TGTGCCACCAGTGATCCTCGGGGACAGTCCACAGATACGCAGTATTTT.

CDR3 sequence (DNA): TGTGCCTGGAGTCTCCAGGGGGGAGAAGCAACTAATGAAAAACTGTTTTTT. This codes for CAWSLQGGEATNEKLFF. The chain combines TRBV30 with TRBJ1-4; 7 bases map to TRBD1. This CDR3 is 17 amino acids long. V dropped 2 bases and J dropped 0; count of bases not matched to a gene: 9. Germline V gene lookup returns CDR1 GTSNPN and CDR2 SVGIG (reference sequence).

The chain is built from TRBV2 and TRBJ1-1, with D unresolved. The length of the CDR3 is 11 residues. V lost 6 bases to trimming and J lost 12 bases, with 14 bases between them. Germline lookup yields CDR1 SNHLY and CDR2 FYNNEI. The CDR3 DNA reads TGTGCCAGCAGGATACTGGGAGGGTCTTTCTTT. The encoded protein is CASRILGGSFF.

The chain combines TRBV7-2 with TRBJ1-1, with 8 nucleotides matching TRBD1. Germline V CDR1 and CDR2: SGHTA, FQGNSA. With 4 bases clipped from V and 5 bases from J, the junction kept 0 bases outside the gene matches. This CDR3 contains 12 residues. CDR3 nucleotides: TGTGCCAGCAGCTGGACAGGGACTGAAGCTTTCTTT. It encodes CASSWTGTEAFF.

The chain has TRBV7-8 and TRBJ2-5; tentative D call: TRBD2 (6 bases). Germline CDR1 is SGHVS and CDR2 is FQNEAQ. The CDR3 is 14 amino acids. V was trimmed by 5 bases and J by 1 base, leaving 11 bases between them. CDR3 amino acids: CASSGGNFQETQYF. The CDR3 DNA is TGTGCCAGCAGCGGGGGGAACTTCCAAGAGACCCAGTACTTC.

The V call is TRBV7-6, the J call TRBJ2-3; tentative D call: TRBD2 (5 bases). Per the germline V gene, CDR1 is SGHVS and CDR2 is FNYEAQ. V was pared by 7 bases and J by 0 bases, with 17 bases between. This CDR3 is 16 amino acids long. The CDR3 loop reads CASTAYGSGSTDTQYF. The CDR3 DNA is TGTGCCAGCACCGCTTACGGTTCGGGGAGCACAGATACGCAGTATTTT.

J is TRBJ2-7 and V is TRBV4-2; 11 bases match TRBD2. V shed 5 bases, J shed 4 bases, and the junction held 4 bases outside the gene matches. The CDR3 runs to 14 residues. In germline, CDR1 is LGHNA, CDR2 YNFKEQ. The CDR3 is CASSSGTSGYEQYF. CDR3 coding DNA: TGTGCCAGCAGCTCCGGGACTAGCGGATACGAGCAGTACTTC.

Only one count was recorded for this clone. CDR3 bases: TGTGCCATCAGGGATTGTGGAGGGGGGGCCTTGGGCAATCAGCCCCAGCATTTT. It translates to CAIRDCGGGALGNQPQHF. V and J are TRBV10-3 and TRBJ1-5, with D possibly being TRBD1 (6 bases). Germline V lookup: CDR1 ENHRY, CDR2 SYGVKD. The CDR3 sequence is 18 residues long. Trimming took 6 bases from V and 2 from J, leaving 23 bases between them.

This clone has at least ten counts. The J gene is TRBJ1-1, the V gene TRBV6-2 or TRBV6-3; D not certain. CDR1 MNHEY and CDR2 SVGEGT come from the germline V gene. CDR3 length equals 13 residues. V dropped 3 bases and J dropped 1 base, with 6 bases sitting between them. The CDR3 DNA follows: TGTGCCAGCAGTTATCTGAGGAACACTGAAGCTTTCTTT. Translation gives CASSYLRNTEAFF.

The rearrangement uses TRBV12-3 or TRBV12-4 and TRBJ1-1; 7 bases are shared with TRBD1. The CDR3 contains 13 residues. The V segment lost 11 bases and the J segment 6 bases; nucleotides outside the gene matches: 12. CDR3 in amino acids: CAGFATGEAEAFF. CDR3 nucleotides: TGTGCCGGCTTCGCCACAGGGGAGGCTGAAGCTTTCTTT.

V gene TRBV28 combines with J gene TRBJ1-1; the D gene is possibly TRBD1 (5 bases). CDR3 length: 14 amino acids. Per germline, CDR1 MDHEN and CDR2 SYDVKM. With 7 bases removed from V and 10 bases from J, the gap between germline ends came to 22 bases. This CDR3 reads CASTHGGEPSTAFF. CDR3 coding DNA: TGTGCCAGCACACACGGGGGGGAACCAAGCACAGCTTTCTTT.

The chain employs TRBV14 and TRBJ2-7; no clear D. This CDR3 contains 13 residues. V gave up 6 bases and J gave up 0 bases, with 9 bases separating them. Germline assignment: CDR1 SGHDN and CDR2 FVKESK. CDR3 protein: CASSQDSSYEQYF. CDR3 in DNA: TGTGCCAGCAGTCAGGATAGCTCCTACGAGCAGTACTTC.

This clone was detected many times. This chain connects TRBV11-2 to TRBJ2-3; TRBD2 is a possible D gene (6 bases). CDR1 is SGHAT and CDR2 is FQNNGV in the germline V gene. Trimming removed 5 bases from V and 2 bases from J, with 14 bases in between. This CDR3 is 15 amino acids long. The CDR3 protein is CASSLSSGSTDTQYF. CDR3 nucleotides: TGTGCCAGCAGCCTGTCCAGCGGGTCCACAGATACGCAGTATTTT.

The rearrangement links TRBV7-2 to TRBJ2-3; 9 bases line up with TRBD1. Germline V gene sequence: CDR1 SGHTA, CDR2 FQGNSA. V trimming: 2 bases; J trimming: 5 bases; junction bases outside the gene matches: 8. The CDR3 is made up of 16 amino acids. The CDR3 sequence: CASSLLQGARGDTQYF. CDR3 DNA sequence: TGTGCCAGCAGCTTATTACAGGGGGCGCGAGGAGATACGCAGTATTTT.

This chain uses TRBV4-1 with TRBJ1-2; D perhaps matches TRBD1 (5 bases). The germline CDR1 and CDR2 sequences are MGHRA and YSYEKL. V lost 0 bases, J lost 3 bases, and 14 bases lay in between. This CDR3 spans 16 amino acids. The CDR3 nucleotides are TGCGCCAGCAGCCAAGATCTGGAAGGGGACTACTATGGCTACACCTTC. Translating gives CASSQDLEGDYYGYTF.

The V gene is TRBV28, the J gene TRBJ1-5; TRBD1 matches at 10 bases. Germline lookup yields CDR1 MDHEN and CDR2 SYDVKM. V shed 5 bases and J 5 bases; nucleotides not matched to a gene: 6. This CDR3 region has 15 residues. CDR3 residues: CASSPGQGFHQPQHF. DNA of the CDR3: TGTGCCAGCAGTCCGGGACAGGGGTTTCATCAGCCCCAGCATTTT.

This chain links TRBV7-3 with TRBJ2-7; D perhaps matches TRBD1 (6 bases). The CDR3 sequence is 15 residues long. Germline CDR1 and CDR2: SGHTA and FQGTGA. Trimming took 5 bases from V and 2 from J, leaving 16 bases between them. CDR3 region: CASSLNTGPPYEQYF. CDR3 DNA sequence: TGTGCCAGCAGCCTTAACACAGGGCCCCCCTACGAGCAGTACTTC.

The V and J genes are TRBV7-2 and TRBJ2-5, with 7 positions matching TRBD1. Germline values: CDR1 SGHTA, CDR2 FQGNSA. There are 15 residues in the CDR3. Unmatched junction bases numbered 7, after V lost 2 bases and J lost 4 bases. Here the CDR3 DNA reads TGTGCCAGCAGCTTATCCGGGACAGTTGGAGAGACCCAGTACTTC. This translates into CASSLSGTVGETQYF.